This T cell receptor beta chain came from a study (dated by TCRdb to about 2017). Regarding the study in general: Human CD8+ TCR repertoires recognizing immunodominant viral antigens were characterized by means of sequence and structural analyses.

From the cysteine through the phenylalanine, the CDR3 covers 12 amino acids. Of all the DNA, just the CDR3 is kept, 36 bases in frame from base 1. The V end loses 3 bases and the J end loses 4 bases, and a stretch of 3 bases separates them. This clonotype qualifies as medium-sized (0.01 to 0.1%). Its antigen is not yet known. Base-call qualities are not available, and no considerably larger clone is one nucleotide away. General findings and caveats noted by the study authors: According to the report, the CD8+ TCR repertoires were highly diverse, and those specific to different immunodominant viral antigens were distinct from each other.

TCRdb lists the instrument as Illumina HiSeq 2500. The public reads were reanalyzed by TCRdb: fastp trimming at Q25, MiXCR alignment, in-frame beta chains only. Every distinct CDR3 protein forms one entry, paired with its most common genes and DNA. The table for this sample lists approximately 960 distinct CDR3 sequences; roughly a quarter of them were counted only once. Clones ranked in the top ten supply around two fifths of the sample. The sample comprised CD8+ T cells (not recorded whether cultured). The sequence joins TRBV12-3 or TRBV12-4 to TRBJ1-4; a confident D gene designation cannot be given. The source of this sequence is a male donor. The nucleotide sequence is given as TGTGCCAGCAGTTTCTATAATGAAAAACTGTTTTTT. This translates into CASSFYNEKLFF.